Only a few counts were recorded for the clone carrying this TCR beta chain. Antigen specificity is unknown. These data come from a study of beta chain features in type 1 diabetes. Findings of the study overall: People with Type 1 diabetes carried modestly yet significantly shorter TCRB CDR3s in all four CD4+ subsets.

This CDR3 has 14 amino acids. The trim removed 5 bases at V and 3 bases at J, leaving 7 bases unmatched. Germline CDR1 is LNHDA and CDR2 is SQIVND (reference sequence). cDNA synthesis used the whole RNA isolate, giving expressed TCRB sequences. Using immunoSEQ multiplex PCR, the repertoire was profiled, and TCRdb retains in-frame clones only, with some absent. This table holds fewer than 350,000 clones, 14% to 15% found once. The receptor was isolated from a man aged 18 to 29 with type 1 diabetes. V usage is TRBV19 and J usage is TRBJ2-7; 7 bases line up with TRBD1. The sequenced sample consisted of naive CD4+ T cells from blood. CDR3 residues: CASSPGRGIYEQYF. Here the CDR3 DNA reads TGTGCCAGTAGTCCCGGCAGGGGGATCTACGAGCAGTACTTC.